The rows below give T cell receptor beta chains drawn from one sample of a study of a mutant IDH1 vaccine in newly diagnosed glioma. No antigen has been identified for these receptors. Repertoires were generated with immunoSEQ multiplex PCR, while TCRdb's copy carries only in-frame clones and drops some. Here the sample spans tens of thousands of clones, 84% being singletons. The sample here was PBMCs, taken from a glioma patient whose treatment included an IDH1 peptide vaccine. These receptors were collected from a man aged 18 to 35 with glioma. Both conserved end residues are part of each CDR3. A D gene is named only where the DNA matches it firmly. Clone size is stated in some rows and not others, as once, few, many or a class when expanded.

size | D | J | V | DNA | CDR3
NA | NA | TRBJ2-3 | TRBV2 | TGTGCCAGCAGGGCGAGCATTTCGCCAAGCACAGATACGCAGTATTTT | CASRASISPSTDTQYF
NA | NA | TRBJ2-7 | TRBV6-1 | TGTGCCAGCAGGGACAAACACGAGCAGTACTTC | CASRDKHEQYF
NA | TRBD1 | TRBJ2-1 | TRBV18 | TGTGCCAGCTCACCGCGACAGGGGTACAATGAGCAGTTCTTC | CASSPRQGYNEQFF
NA | TRBD1 | TRBJ2-2 | TRBV4-1 | TGCGCCAGCAGCTCAAGAGCCGGGACAGGGGAGTCCAGGGAGCTGTTTTTT | CASSSRAGTGESRELFF
NA | NA | TRBJ1-2 | TRBV6-5 | TGTGCCAGCAGTTACAACGGGGGGCGCCGGGCTTATGGCTACACCTTC | CASSYNGGRRAYGYTF
NA | NA | TRBJ1-5 | TRBV6-5 | TGTGCCAGCAGTTCCATAGGGGGATGGGGGCCCCAGCATTTT | CASSSIGGWGPQHF
once | NA | TRBJ2-7 | TRBV6-6 | TGTGCCAGCAGTTACTCGTCCCAGACCTACGAGCAGTACTTC | CASSYSSQTYEQYF
NA | NA | TRBJ1-4 | TRBV28 | TGTGCCAGCAGTTACGCGGGTGAAAAACTGTTTTTT | CASSYAGEKLFF
NA | NA | TRBJ2-5 | TRBV19 | TGTGCCACCCGGAGGGGGATGGAGACCCAGTACTTC | CATRRGMETQYF
few | TRBD2 | TRBJ2-3 | TRBV27 | TGTGCCAGCAGTTTATCGGGCGGGAGATTAGATACGCAGTATTTT | CASSLSGGRLDTQYF
NA | NA | TRBJ2-1 | TRBV7-2 | TGTGCCAGCAGCTTAGCCAGGGTCACCGTTAATGAGCAGTTCTTC | CASSLARVTVNEQFF
NA | NA | TRBJ2-7 | TRBV18 | TGTGCCAGCTCACCAACGGGACGGTCCTACGAGCAGTACTTC | CASSPTGRSYEQYF
NA | NA | TRBJ2-7 | TRBV4-2 | TGTGCCAGCAGCCAAGATCCGGGCTCCTACGAGCAGTACTTC | CASSQDPGSYEQYF
NA | TRBD2 | TRBJ2-1 | TRBV13 | TGTGCCAGCAGCCCACCCGGGACTAGCGGGGGGGCCTACAATGAGCAGTTCTTC | CASSPPGTSGGAYNEQFF
NA | NA | TRBJ1-2 | TRBV6-6 | TGTGCCAGCAGTTACTACGGGGGTGAAGGCTACACCTTC | CASSYYGGEGYTF
NA | NA | TRBJ1-4 | TRBV7-8 | TGTGCCAGCAGCCCAACCCGTTCGGGTTCTAATGAAAAACTGTTTTTT | CASSPTRSGSNEKLFF
NA | NA | TRBJ2-3 | TRBV29-1 | TGCAGCGTTAGAGGCGGGGGCCCGTGGTATTTT | CSVRGGGPWYF
NA | NA | TRBJ2-3 | TRBV25-1 | TGTGCCAGCAGTGAATATACTTTAGATACGCAGTATTTT | CASSEYTLDTQYF
NA | NA | TRBJ2-3 | TRBV28 | TGTGCCAGCAGTTTAACTAATACGCAGTATTTT | CASSLTNTQYF
NA | TRBD2 | TRBJ2-7 | TRBV5-8 | TGTGCCAGCAGCGCGTTCCGGGACTACTCCTACGAGCAGTACTTC | CASSAFRDYSYEQYF
NA | NA | TRBJ2-6 | TRBV5-4 | TGTGCCAGCAGCTTGGAACTGACTGGGGCCAACGTCCTGACTTTC | CASSLELTGANVLTF
NA | NA | TRBJ1-2 | TRBV5-8 | TGTGCCAGCAGCCCGGGGAGGGGAGGCTACACCTTC | CASSPGRGGYTF
NA | NA | TRBJ1-4 | TRBV27 | TGTGCCAGCAGTTTACACCCCGGGAGTGGGGTTGAAAAACTGTTTTTT | CASSLHPGSGVEKLFF
NA | NA | TRBJ1-1 | TRBV7-9 | TGTGCCAGCAGCCCGTCAGGGACCACTGAAGCTTTCTTT | CASSPSGTTEAFF
NA | NA | TRBJ1-1 | TRBV5-1 | TGCGCCAGCAGCTTGGCCGTAATGGCTAACACTGAAGCTTTCTTT | CASSLAVMANTEAFF
NA | NA | TRBJ2-7 | TRBV14 | TGTGCCAGCAGCCATGGTCCCGCCAGGACCTCAAACCCCCGGTCCTACGAGCAGTACTTC | CASSHGPARTSNPRSYEQYF
few | NA | TRBJ1-1 | TRBV19 | TGTGCCAGTAGTAATATGAGGGGCGAAGCTTTCTTT | CASSNMRGEAFF
NA | NA | TRBJ2-7 | TRBV5-6 | TGTGCCAGCAGCTTAAGCGGCATCTCCTACGAGCAGTACTTC | CASSLSGISYEQYF
NA | TRBD2 | TRBJ2-3 | TRBV11-2 | TGTGCCAGCAGCTTATTAGCGGGGGCCCCGGGAGATACGCAGTATTTT | CASSLLAGAPGDTQYF
once | TRBD2 | TRBJ2-1 | TRBV7-9 | TGTGCCAGCAGCTTAACGGGACTAAAAGACAATGAGCAGTTCTTC | CASSLTGLKDNEQFF
few | NA | TRBJ1-1 | TRBV20-1 | TGCAGTGCTAGAGAATATGGTGAAGCTTTCTTT | CSAREYGEAFF
once | NA | TRBJ1-2 | TRBV5-6 | TGTGCCAGCAGCTTCCCGGGCGGCGCTAACTATGGCTACACCTTC | CASSFPGGANYGYTF
NA | TRBD1 | TRBJ2-7 | TRBV5-1 | TGCGCCAGCAGCGTGAAAACACGACAGGGGGGAACCTACGAGCAGTACTTC | CASSVKTRQGGTYEQYF
NA | NA | TRBJ1-4 | TRBV6-1 | TGTGCCAGCAGCAGCTTCTTTAATGAAAAACTGTTTTTT | CASSSFFNEKLFF
once | TRBD1 | TRBJ2-7 | TRBV19 | TGTGCCAGTAGTATAAAGGGGACAGGGCGCTACGAGCAGTACTTC | CASSIKGTGRYEQYF
NA | TRBD1 | TRBJ1-1 | TRBV4-1 | TGCGCCAGCAGCCAGGGGACAGGGAGCACTGAAGCTTTCTTT | CASSQGTGSTEAFF
NA | NA | TRBJ1-1 | TRBV7-2 | TGTGCCAGCAGCTTACTTAGGGGTAGGACAGCTTTCTTT | CASSLLRGRTAFF
NA | TRBD1 | TRBJ1-2 | TRBV5-1 | TGCGCCAGCAGCGTAGGGGGCGGGGCCAGTGGCGGCTACACCTTC | CASSVGGGASGGYTF
NA | NA | TRBJ1-1 | TRBV4-2 | TGTGCCAGCAGCCAAGGGGAAGTCGTGGAAGCTTTCTTT | CASSQGEVVEAFF
NA | TRBD1 | TRBJ1-5 | TRBV5-1 | TGCGCCAGCAGCTTCGGGACAGGGTTTTTTCAGCCCCAGCATTTT | CASSFGTGFFQPQHF
few | NA | TRBJ2-6 | TRBV19 | TGTGCCAGTAGTATGGGGGGAGGTGGGGCCAACGTCCTGACTTTC | CASSMGGGGANVLTF
once | TRBD2 | TRBJ2-1 | TRBV10-3 | TGTGCCATCAGGGGACTAGCGGGAGGGAGCAATGAGCAGTTCTTC | CAIRGLAGGSNEQFF
few | TRBD1 | TRBJ1-1 | TRBV4-2 | TGTGCCAGCAGCCAAGATAGTAGGGGGCCGGAAGGGAACACTGAAGCTTTCTTT | CASSQDSRGPEGNTEAFF
NA | NA | TRBJ1-4 | TRBV7-9 | TGTGCCAGCAGCTTTGGCAGCGGATCAACTAATGAAAAACTGTTTTTT | CASSFGSGSTNEKLFF
NA | NA | TRBJ2-7 | TRBV4-3 | TGCGCCAGCAGCCAAGATGTGGAAGGGGAGCAGTACTTC | CASSQDVEGEQYF
NA | NA | TRBJ1-4 | TRBV7-6 | TGTGCCAGCCAGCAGGGGCCCGGACCGAATGAAAAACTGTTTTTT | CASQQGPGPNEKLFF
NA | TRBD1 | TRBJ2-7 | TRBV7-3 | TGTGCCAGCAGCCCCGGGACAGGGTCATACGAGCAGTACTTC | CASSPGTGSYEQYF
NA | NA | TRBJ2-7 | TRBV25-1 | TGTGCCAGCAGTGGTTACAAGAGGCAGTACTTC | CASSGYKRQYF
NA | NA | TRBJ2-1 | TRBV10-3 | TGTGCCATCAGTGATGGGGGCGGTCCCTATGAGCAGTTCTTC | CAISDGGGPYEQFF
NA | NA | TRBJ2-1 | TRBV27 | TGTGCCAGCAGCACCCCGAGCGGCAGGTTCCTGTACAATGAGCAGTTCTTC | CASSTPSGRFLYNEQFF
NA | NA | TRBJ1-4 | TRBV7-2 | TGTGCCAGCAGCATTCGTCAGTGGGGGTTTAATGAAAAACTGTTTTTT | CASSIRQWGFNEKLFF
NA | TRBD1 | TRBJ1-2 | TRBV2 | TGTGCCAGCAGATTATCAGGGGGCGCTTATGGCTACACCTTC | CASRLSGGAYGYTF
NA | TRBD2 | TRBJ2-2 | TRBV4-1 | TGCGCCAGCAGCCAAGAGGTTGGAGGGAGGGCCGGGGAGCTGTTTTTT | CASSQEVGGRAGELFF
NA | TRBD1 | TRBJ1-3 | TRBV30 | TGTGCCTGGTACAGGGGTGACGCCATATATTTT | CAWYRGDAIYF
NA | NA | TRBJ1-1 | TRBV6-5 | TGTGCCAGCAGTTACTCGTCTCCCGATTCGCTCCTTTTT | CASSYSSPDSLLF
NA | NA | TRBJ1-2 | TRBV6-5 | TGTGCCAGCAGTTACTCGGGGCGGAACTATGGCTACACCTTC | CASSYSGRNYGYTF
NA | TRBD1 | TRBJ2-5 | TRBV14 | TGTGCCAGCAGCCGAGGGACAGAAACGTACCAAGAGACCCAGTACTTC | CASSRGTETYQETQYF